Listed below are T cell receptor beta chains from one sample, sequenced in a study of CD8 T cells in Susac syndrome. TCRdb analysed the immunoSEQ multiplex PCR reads with MiXCR anew, one entry per CDR3 protein. The data contain around 160,000 distinct CDR3 sequences, 90% to 95% of them seen just once; the ten biggest clones take up roughly 0.14%. The sequenced sample consisted of CD4+ T cells from PBMCs. These receptor sequences come from a human donor in good health. CDR3s include the opening cysteine and the closing phenylalanine or tryptophan. D genes are given only for firm matches. Clone size, where shown, is once, few, many, or a class for clones that have expanded.

CDR3 DNA: TGTGCCAGCAGCTCCGGTGGTAAAGCTTTCTTT
CDR3 protein: CASSSGGKAFF
CDR3 length: 11
J gene: TRBJ1-1
D gene: .
clone size: .
V gene: TRBV3-1

CDR3 DNA: TGCAGTGCTAGACCCCCGGTCGGACAGCCCCAGCATTTT
CDR3 protein: CSARPPVGQPQHF
CDR3 length: 13
J gene: TRBJ1-5
D gene: .
clone size: .
V gene: TRBV20-1

CDR3 DNA: TGCAGTGCTAGATCTCCCCCCCCAGGGCGCACAGATACGCAGTATTTT
CDR3 protein: CSARSPPPGRTDTQYF
CDR3 length: 16
J gene: TRBJ2-3
D gene: .
clone size: .
V gene: TRBV20-1

CDR3 DNA: TGTGCCAGCAGCGCGGGACAGGGAGGGACCGGGGAGCTGTTTTTT
CDR3 protein: CASSAGQGGTGELFF
CDR3 length: 15
J gene: TRBJ2-2
D gene: TRBD1
clone size: .
V gene: TRBV2

CDR3 DNA: TGTGCCAGCAGCCAAGGGGTCAGCTCCTACAATGAGCAGTTCTTC
CDR3 protein: CASSQGVSSYNEQFF
CDR3 length: 15
J gene: TRBJ2-1
D gene: .
clone size: .
V gene: TRBV3-1

CDR3 DNA: TGTGCCAGCAGCTTCGAACCTGGGGGACCCCTCCACTTT
CDR3 protein: CASSFEPGGPLHF
CDR3 length: 13
J gene: TRBJ1-6
D gene: .
clone size: .
V gene: TRBV11-3

CDR3 DNA: TGCAGCGTCCCGGGACAGGGGAATGGTGGCTACACCTTC
CDR3 protein: CSVPGQGNGGYTF
CDR3 length: 13
J gene: TRBJ1-2
D gene: TRBD1
clone size: .
V gene: TRBV29-1

CDR3 DNA: TGCAGTGCTAGGGACCCACAGACCTATAATTCACCCCTCCACTTT
CDR3 protein: CSARDPQTYNSPLHF
CDR3 length: 15
J gene: TRBJ1-6
D gene: .
clone size: once
V gene: TRBV20-1

CDR3 DNA: TGCAGCGTTGTCGGGGATACGCAGTATTTT
CDR3 protein: CSVVGDTQYF
CDR3 length: 10
J gene: TRBJ2-3
D gene: .
clone size: once
V gene: TRBV29-1

CDR3 DNA: TGCAGTGCTAGTCGGGGTACGCAGTATTTT
CDR3 protein: CSASRGTQYF
CDR3 length: 10
J gene: TRBJ2-3
D gene: .
clone size: .
V gene: TRBV20-1

CDR3 DNA: TGTGCCACCAGCACCGGGGGGTCCAGGGGAGATGGCTACACCTTC
CDR3 protein: CATSTGGSRGDGYTF
CDR3 length: 15
J gene: TRBJ1-2
D gene: .
clone size: .
V gene: TRBV15

CDR3 DNA: TGCAGTGCTAGAGTCCTGCGGACCTACAATGAGCAGTTCTTC
CDR3 protein: CSARVLRTYNEQFF
CDR3 length: 14
J gene: TRBJ2-1
D gene: .
clone size: .
V gene: TRBV20-1

CDR3 DNA: TGCGCCAGCAGCCCCTTGGGCGGGGGGACCTACGAGCAGTACTTC
CDR3 protein: CASSPLGGGTYEQYF
CDR3 length: 15
J gene: TRBJ2-7
D gene: TRBD2
clone size: .
V gene: TRBV4-3

CDR3 DNA: TGTGCCAGCAGTTACCCGTCGGACATGCTGTTTTTT
CDR3 protein: CASSYPSDMLFF
CDR3 length: 12
J gene: TRBJ1-4
D gene: .
clone size: .
V gene: TRBV6-9

CDR3 DNA: TGTGCCAGCGCGGGGATTGGGCGGCGTGGGTCTAACTACAATGAGCAGTTCTTC
CDR3 protein: CASAGIGRRGSNYNEQFF
CDR3 length: 18
J gene: TRBJ2-1
D gene: .
clone size: once
V gene: TRBV12-3/TRBV12-4

CDR3 DNA: TGTGCCAGCAGTTACTACTCCCTGGCTAGCGGGAGCTACAATGAGCAGTTCTTC
CDR3 protein: CASSYYSLASGSYNEQFF
CDR3 length: 18
J gene: TRBJ2-1
D gene: TRBD2
clone size: once
V gene: TRBV6-5

CDR3 DNA: TGTGCCAGCACTGAGTTAGCCGCGGGCAATGAGCAGTTCTTC
CDR3 protein: CASTELAAGNEQFF
CDR3 length: 14
J gene: TRBJ2-1
D gene: .
clone size: .
V gene: TRBV7-2

CDR3 DNA: TGCAGTGCGTTCGACAGGGTGTCCAACTATGGCTACACCTTC
CDR3 protein: CSAFDRVSNYGYTF
CDR3 length: 14
J gene: TRBJ1-2
D gene: TRBD1
clone size: .
V gene: TRBV20-1

CDR3 DNA: TGTGCCAGCAGCCAACGGGGAGGGGACACCGGGGAGCTGTTTTTT
CDR3 protein: CASSQRGGDTGELFF
CDR3 length: 15
J gene: TRBJ2-2
D gene: TRBD2
clone size: once
V gene: TRBV3-1

CDR3 DNA: TGTGCCAGCACAACGTGGGCAGGGGCTGGCGGATACGAGCAGTACTTC
CDR3 protein: CASTTWAGAGGYEQYF
CDR3 length: 16
J gene: TRBJ2-7
D gene: .
clone size: .
V gene: TRBV28

CDR3 DNA: TGTGCCAGTAGTTGGAACCCTTATAGCAATCAGCCCCAGCATTTT
CDR3 protein: CASSWNPYSNQPQHF
CDR3 length: 15
J gene: TRBJ1-5
D gene: .
clone size: .
V gene: TRBV19

CDR3 DNA: TGTGCCAGCAGTGAGGTTCGGTTGGGCTACACCTTC
CDR3 protein: CASSEVRLGYTF
CDR3 length: 12
J gene: TRBJ1-2
D gene: .
clone size: .
V gene: TRBV6-5

CDR3 DNA: TGTGCCAGCAGCGTATCAGGGGCCGACTATGGCTACACCTTC
CDR3 protein: CASSVSGADYGYTF
CDR3 length: 14
J gene: TRBJ1-2
D gene: .
clone size: .
V gene: TRBV9

CDR3 DNA: TGTGCCAGCAGCTCTGGACAGGGGGTAGATGGCTACACCTTC
CDR3 protein: CASSSGQGVDGYTF
CDR3 length: 14
J gene: TRBJ1-2
D gene: TRBD1
clone size: .
V gene: TRBV7-9

CDR3 DNA: TGCAGCGTTGTGTCGACAGGGCAAGAGACCCAGTACTTC
CDR3 protein: CSVVSTGQETQYF
CDR3 length: 13
J gene: TRBJ2-5
D gene: TRBD1
clone size: .
V gene: TRBV29-1

CDR3 DNA: TGCAGTGCTGCCTATAACACTGAAGCTTTCTTT
CDR3 protein: CSAAYNTEAFF
CDR3 length: 11
J gene: TRBJ1-1
D gene: .
clone size: .
V gene: TRBV20-1

CDR3 DNA: TGTGCCAGCTCACCAAGCGGGCAGGGCATCTATGGCTACACCTTC
CDR3 protein: CASSPSGQGIYGYTF
CDR3 length: 15
J gene: TRBJ1-2
D gene: .
clone size: .
V gene: TRBV18

CDR3 DNA: TGTGCCAGCAGTTTAATTGGAGGGGGTTACAATGAGCAGTTCTTC
CDR3 protein: CASSLIGGGYNEQFF
CDR3 length: 15
J gene: TRBJ2-1
D gene: .
clone size: .
V gene: TRBV27

CDR3 DNA: TGTGCCAGCAGCGGGCTCGGACAGGGCACAGATACGCAGTATTTT
CDR3 protein: CASSGLGQGTDTQYF
CDR3 length: 15
J gene: TRBJ2-3
D gene: TRBD1
clone size: .
V gene: TRBV9

CDR3 DNA: TGTGCCAGCAGACCGTTCGGGACTGTGAACACTGAAGCTTTCTTT
CDR3 protein: CASRPFGTVNTEAFF
CDR3 length: 15
J gene: TRBJ1-1
D gene: .
clone size: .
V gene: TRBV27

CDR3 DNA: TGTGCCAGCAGTTTGATGGTAGCGGGGAATACGCAGTATTTT
CDR3 protein: CASSLMVAGNTQYF
CDR3 length: 14
J gene: TRBJ2-3
D gene: TRBD2
clone size: .
V gene: TRBV12-3/TRBV12-4

CDR3 DNA: TGCGCCAGCAGCCAAGATCAGCGGGGCTACGAGCAGTACTTC
CDR3 protein: CASSQDQRGYEQYF
CDR3 length: 14
J gene: TRBJ2-7
D gene: TRBD2
clone size: .
V gene: TRBV4-3

CDR3 DNA: TGTGCCAGCAGCCCCAGGGTGCTCACAGATACGCAGTATTTT
CDR3 protein: CASSPRVLTDTQYF
CDR3 length: 14
J gene: TRBJ2-3
D gene: .
clone size: .
V gene: TRBV7-2

CDR3 DNA: TGCAGTGCTAGGGACCTTATTTCCTCCTATAATTCACCCCTCCACTTT
CDR3 protein: CSARDLISSYNSPLHF
CDR3 length: 16
J gene: TRBJ1-6
D gene: .
clone size: .
V gene: TRBV20-1

CDR3 DNA: TGTGCCATCAGTGAGTCGACGGGACGAGTAAATGAGCAGTTCTTC
CDR3 protein: CAISESTGRVNEQFF
CDR3 length: 15
J gene: TRBJ2-1
D gene: .
clone size: .
V gene: TRBV10-3

CDR3 DNA: TGTGCCAGCAGCGTAGGGCGGGACGGACGCTTTAGCACAGATACGCAGTATTTT
CDR3 protein: CASSVGRDGRFSTDTQYF
CDR3 length: 18
J gene: TRBJ2-3
D gene: .
clone size: .
V gene: TRBV9

CDR3 DNA: TGTGCCAGCAGCGTAGACCCGGTACTAGTCACAGATACGCAGTATTTT
CDR3 protein: CASSVDPVLVTDTQYF
CDR3 length: 16
J gene: TRBJ2-3
D gene: .
clone size: .
V gene: TRBV9

CDR3 DNA: TGTGCCAGCAGCGTCGTCACAGATACGCAGTATTTT
CDR3 protein: CASSVVTDTQYF
CDR3 length: 12
J gene: TRBJ2-3
D gene: .
clone size: few
V gene: TRBV9

CDR3 DNA: TGCAGTGCTAGGGACAGGGAGAATATGGGTGGCTACACCTTC
CDR3 protein: CSARDRENMGGYTF
CDR3 length: 14
J gene: TRBJ1-2
D gene: TRBD1
clone size: .
V gene: TRBV20-1

CDR3 DNA: TGTGCCAGCAGGTTAACTAGCGGGGTTCTTCTGGGGGATACGCAGTATTTT
CDR3 protein: CASRLTSGVLLGDTQYF
CDR3 length: 17
J gene: TRBJ2-3
D gene: TRBD2
clone size: .
V gene: TRBV7-2

CDR3 DNA: TGTGCCAGCAGGAACCGGGGGGACGAGCAGTACTTC
CDR3 protein: CASRNRGDEQYF
CDR3 length: 12
J gene: TRBJ2-7
D gene: TRBD2
clone size: once
V gene: TRBV2

CDR3 DNA: TGCAGTGCTAGAGTGACTTCTAGCACAGATACGCAGTATTTT
CDR3 protein: CSARVTSSTDTQYF
CDR3 length: 14
J gene: TRBJ2-3
D gene: .
clone size: once
V gene: TRBV20-1